A single sample gave rise to the 8 T cell receptor beta chains below, sequenced in a study of tumor-infiltrating lymphocytes in localized non-small cell lung cancer. The assay was immunoSEQ multiplex PCR, and TCRdb's table has in-frame clones only and misses some. The sample has over 15,000 clones, roughly 72% seen once. The specimen sequenced was lung tumor tissue. Every receptor here comes from a human donor with non-small cell lung cancer.

Sample share makes this clone medium-sized. The rearrangement links TRBV5-1 to TRBJ2-1, with 11 bases aligning to TRBD2. V lost 1 base to trimming and J lost 7 bases; unmatched junction nucleotides: 10. CDR3 length equals 17 residues. Germline V gene lookup returns CDR1 SGHRS and CDR2 YFSETQ. The chain's CDR3 is CASSLKLAGGRGNEQFF. The CDR3 DNA reads TGCGCCAGCAGCTTGAAGCTAGCGGGAGGACGGGGGAATGAGCAGTTCTTC.

The chain joins TRBV29-1 to TRBJ1-1; D uncertain. With 6 bases removed from V and 0 bases from J, the gap between germline ends came to 11 bases. Looked up from germline, CDR1 is SQVTM and CDR2 is ANQGSEA. This CDR3 is 13 amino acids long. CDR3 in amino acids: CSVDWPMNTEAFF. The CDR3 DNA reads as TGCAGCGTGGACTGGCCGATGAACACTGAAGCTTTCTTT.

The chain joins TRBV27 to TRBJ2-5; TRBD1 might be the D (5 bases). The CDR3 consists of 14 residues. Germline-derived CDR1 and CDR2 are MNHEY and SMNVEV (reference sequence). V shed 3 bases and J shed 5 bases, with 13 bases lying between them. CDR3 loop: CASSFNRQAETQYF. CDR3 DNA sequence: TGTGCCAGCAGTTTCAACAGGCAGGCCGAGACCCAGTACTTC.

In its sample, this clone was seen a few times. The CDR3 here is CASPLGTAGANVLTF. The DNA for the CDR3 is TGTGCCAGCCCCCTCGGGACCGCTGGGGCCAACGTCCTGACTTTC. This chain joins TRBV7-8 and TRBJ2-6; D might be TRBD1 or TRBD2, each matching 5 bases. Germline-derived CDR1 and CDR2 are SGHVS and FQNEAQ. Trimming cost V 8 bases and J 2 bases, with 13 bases left between them. The CDR3 contains 15 residues.

The chain links TRBV4-1 to TRBJ2-7, with D uncertain. This CDR3 is built from 16 residues. Trimming pared 0 bases from V and 0 bases from J, leaving 12 bases between. Per germline, CDR1 MGHRA and CDR2 YSYEKL. CDR3 nucleotides: TGCGCCAGCAGCCAAGATAGTCTGGGTCTCTCCTACGAGCAGTACTTC. It specifies CASSQDSLGLSYEQYF.

This sequence joins TRBV7-8 and TRBJ2-3; 9 positions match TRBD1. The CDR3 is 16 residues long. V trimming: 3 bases; J trimming: 2 bases; junction bases outside the gene matches: 6. Per the germline V gene, CDR1 is SGHVS and CDR2 is FQNEAQ. The CDR3 coding sequence is TGTGCCAGCAGCTTCCTTGGGACAGGGTACACAGATACGCAGTATTTT. It is translated as CASSFLGTGYTDTQYF.

V gene TRBV4-3 combines with J gene TRBJ1-4; 9 nucleotides line up with TRBD1. Germline CDR1 reads LGHNA; CDR2 reads YSLEER. CDR3 length: 16 amino acids. The J segment lost 0 bases and the V segment lost 1 base, leaving 0 bases of the junction unmatched. The CDR3 DNA sequence: TGCGCCAGCAGCCAAGGACAGGGGGCAACTAATGAAAAACTGTTTTTT. This gives the protein CASSQGQGATNEKLFF.

V is TRBV7-6 and J is TRBJ2-3; 10 positions match TRBD2. Germline V gene sequence: CDR1 SGHVS, CDR2 FNYEAQ. V shed 1 base and J 4 bases; nucleotides not matched to a gene: 5. The CDR3 runs 16 residues. CDR3 protein: CASSLESGRGADTQYF. CDR3 in DNA: TGTGCCAGCAGCTTAGAAAGCGGGAGGGGGGCAGATACGCAGTATTTT.